The present T cell receptor beta chain was sequenced within a study of T cells after yellow fever vaccination. The study, taken as a whole, reports: Contamination by abundant bulk-population clonotypes could be present in FACS-sorted repertoires.

Germline CDR1 and CDR2: LNHDA and SQIVND (reference sequence). With 2 bases removed from V and 5 bases from J, the gap between germline ends came to 19 bases. The CDR3 sequence is 17 residues long. MiXCR, run by TCRdb on the 5' RACE reads, gives a single entry per CDR3 protein. The data show under 150,000 distinct CDR3 sequences, about 7.7% seen once. This clonotype was found many times. The antigen remains unidentified. J is TRBJ1-5 and V is TRBV19; possibly TRBD1 for D (6 bases). Sample: CD4+ T cells sorted from PBMCs, taken 5 days after the yellow fever booster vaccination. The clonotype comes from a man aged 25 to 40 who received the YFV17D yellow fever vaccine. CDR3 loop: CASSIRVGRGNYQPQHF. The DNA for the CDR3 is TGTGCCAGTAGTATAAGGGTCGGCAGGGGAAACTATCAGCCCCAGCATTTT. Full variable domain (missing parts from reference TRBV19 and TRBJ1-5): DGGITQSPKYLFRKEGQNVTLSCEQNLNHDAMYWYRQDPGQGLRLIYYSQIVNDFQKGDIAEGYSVSREKKESFPLTVTSAQKNPTAFYLCASSIRVGRGNYQPQHFGDGTRLSIL.